This T cell receptor (beta chain) was identified during a study of T cells after yellow fever vaccination. The overall study: Where fractions had low cell numbers, libraries were prepared from them with the SMART-Seq v4 Ultra Low Input RNA kit.

Findings and caveats of the study: Among primary-vaccination clones, most reappeared after the booster, at around 97% for CD4 and around 91% for CD8. Clonotypes shared by both compartments, CD4 and CD8, made up a small share.

Germline assignment: CDR1 SGHRS and CDR2 YFSETQ. V was shortened by 0 bases and J by 8 bases, with 18 bases between the two germline ends. The CDR3 consists of 16 residues. 5'RACE template switching added a universal primer site and UMIs to TCR cDNA. Using its own MiXCR run on the 5' RACE reads, TCRdb lists one record per CDR3 protein. The sample carries hundreds of thousands of distinct CDR3 sequences, around 3.6% recorded once. As for this clonotype: The antigen is undetermined.

This TCR was sampled from a man younger than 35 who received the YFV17D yellow fever vaccine. This sequence joins TRBV5-1 and TRBJ2-1, with D possibly being TRBD1 or TRBD2 (6 bases each). The source was PBMCs, collected on the day of the yellow fever booster vaccination. This CDR3 is CASSLVVGGQGDEQFF. CDR3 coding DNA: TGCGCCAGCAGCTTGGTCGTAGGGGGGCAAGGCGATGAGCAGTTCTTC.